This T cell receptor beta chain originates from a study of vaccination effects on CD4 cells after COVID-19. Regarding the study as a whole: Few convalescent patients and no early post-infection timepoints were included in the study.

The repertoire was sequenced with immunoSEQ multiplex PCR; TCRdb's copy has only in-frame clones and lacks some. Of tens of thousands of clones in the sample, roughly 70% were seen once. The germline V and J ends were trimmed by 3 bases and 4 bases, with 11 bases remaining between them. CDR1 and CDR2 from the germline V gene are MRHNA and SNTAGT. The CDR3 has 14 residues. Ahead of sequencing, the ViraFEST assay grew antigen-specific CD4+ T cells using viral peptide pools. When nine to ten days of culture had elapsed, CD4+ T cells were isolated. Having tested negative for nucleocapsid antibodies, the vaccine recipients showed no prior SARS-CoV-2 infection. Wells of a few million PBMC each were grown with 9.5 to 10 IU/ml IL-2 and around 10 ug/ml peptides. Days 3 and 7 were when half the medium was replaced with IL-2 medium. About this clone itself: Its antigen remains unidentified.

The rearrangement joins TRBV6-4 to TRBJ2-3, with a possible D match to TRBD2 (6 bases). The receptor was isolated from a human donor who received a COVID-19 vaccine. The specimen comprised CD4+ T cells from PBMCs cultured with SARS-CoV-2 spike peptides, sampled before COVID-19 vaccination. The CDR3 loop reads CASSDGGGADTQYF. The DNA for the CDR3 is TGTGCCAGCAGTGATGGGGGAGGCGCAGATACGCAGTATTTT.